This entry lists 19 T cell receptor beta chains sequenced from one sample in a study of blood T cell repertoires in COVID-19. The protocol was immunoSEQ multiplex PCR, while the TCRdb copy is restricted to in-frame clones and leaves out a portion. The sample carries around 84,000 clones, around 90% recorded once. The sample comprised peripheral blood. These receptors were obtained from a man aged 45 to 65 with active COVID-19.

V is TRBV24-1 and J is TRBJ2-3; D possibly corresponds to TRBD2 (5 bases). Looked up from germline, CDR1 is KGHDR and CDR2 is SFDVKD. CDR3 length equals 15 residues. V was trimmed by 3 bases and J by 0 bases, leaving 9 bases between them. CDR3 nucleotide sequence: TGTGCCACCAGTGATAGCGGCCGGAGCACAGATACGCAGTATTTT. Amino acids: CATSDSGRSTDTQYF.

The chain couples TRBV4-2 to TRBJ1-1, with TRBD1 as a possible D gene (5 bases). The CDR3 is 13 amino acids. CDR1 and CDR2 from the germline V gene are LGHNA and YNFKEQ. V was clipped by 4 bases and J by 3 bases, with 9 bases between them. The CDR3 DNA sequence: TGTGCCAGCAGCCCCGACAGAGACACTGAAGCTTTCTTT. Protein product: CASSPDRDTEAFF.

Remarks on this clone: Other DNA sequences from this sample encode an identical CDR3 as well. The chain is built from TRBV27 and TRBJ2-7; 11 positions agree with TRBD1. With V trimmed by 5 bases and J by 3 bases, 3 bases remained unmatched. Per the germline V gene, CDR1 is MNHEY and CDR2 is SMNVEV (reference sequence). The CDR3 spans 14 residues. The DNA for the CDR3 is TGTGCCAGCAGTCCTGGGACAGGGGGCTACGAGCAGTACTTC. It yields the protein CASSPGTGGYEQYF.

V and J are TRBV7-8 and TRBJ1-1; weak D call: TRBD1 (5 bases). The CDR3 has 14 amino acids. Trimming removed 1 base from V and 1 base from J, with 7 bases in between. CDR1 and CDR2 (germline): SGHVS, FQNEAQ. CDR3 bases: TGTGCCAGCAGCTTAGGGGGCACGAACACTGAAGCTTTCTTT. It yields the protein CASSLGGTNTEAFF.

The chain joins TRBV10-1 to TRBJ2-3; 8 bases map to TRBD1. Germline V CDR1 and CDR2: WNHNN, SYGVQD (reference sequence). The CDR3 runs to 15 residues. Unmatched junction bases numbered 9, after V lost 10 bases and J lost 0 bases. CDR3 bases: TGCGCCACCGATATGGGACAGGTTAGCACAGATACGCAGTATTTT. It encodes CATDMGQVSTDTQYF.

V and J are TRBV29-1 and TRBJ2-1; D is undetermined. Germline loops: CDR1 SQVTM, CDR2 ANQGSEA. V was pared by 3 bases and J by 1 base, with 7 bases between. The CDR3 sequence is 13 residues long. The CDR3 sequence: CSVERTSYNEQFF. CDR3 coding DNA: TGCAGCGTTGAGAGAACTTCCTACAATGAGCAGTTCTTC.

This clone was picked up one time. The rearrangement uses TRBV5-4 and TRBJ2-3, with 7 bases identical to TRBD2. The length of the CDR3 is 15 residues. With V trimmed by 6 bases and J by 1 base, 8 bases remained unmatched. The germline V gene encodes CDR1 SGHNT and CDR2 YYREEE (reference sequence). The CDR3 loop reads CASNQRDSRTDTQYF. CDR3 coding DNA: TGTGCCAGCAACCAGCGGGATTCCCGCACAGATACGCAGTATTTT.

The chain carries TRBV5-4 and TRBJ2-6, with a weak D call TRBD1 (5 bases). The V end lost 0 bases, the J end lost 2 bases, and 12 bases lay between the germline ends. The CDR3 spans 17 residues. CDR1 is SGHNT and CDR2 is YYREEE in the germline V gene (reference sequence). CDR3 in amino acids: CASSLVGVRTGANVLTF. DNA for the CDR3: TGTGCCAGCAGCTTGGTAGGGGTGAGGACTGGGGCCAACGTCCTGACTTTC.

The chain joins TRBV6-5 to TRBJ2-7; 9 bases line up with TRBD2. There are 14 residues in the CDR3. Germline-derived CDR1 and CDR2 are MNHEY and SVGAGI. The trim removed 6 bases at V and 2 bases at J, leaving 5 bases unmatched. This chain's CDR3 is CASSLAGIPYEQYF. In DNA form, the CDR3 reads TGTGCCAGCAGCCTAGCGGGGATCCCCTACGAGCAGTACTTC.

The V call is TRBV5-1, the J call TRBJ2-3; TRBD2 matches 8 bases. From germline, CDR1 is SGHRS and CDR2 YFSETQ. V was clipped by 0 bases and J by 5 bases; unmatched bases: 8. The CDR3 is 16 amino acids. CDR3 loop: CASSLVGSGKRDTQYF. The CDR3 DNA sequence: TGCGCCAGCAGCTTGGTTGGTAGCGGGAAGAGAGATACGCAGTATTTT.

The genes are TRBV5-8 and TRBJ2-1, with D perhaps matching TRBD2 (5 bases). Germline V lookup: CDR1 SGHTS, CDR2 YDEGEE. With 5 bases removed from V and 4 bases from J, the gap between germline ends came to 16 bases. The CDR3 contains 15 residues. CDR3 region: CASRRAATVYNEQFF. The CDR3 DNA reads as TGTGCCAGCAGGAGAGCGGCCACCGTTTACAATGAGCAGTTCTTC.

The rearrangement joins TRBV28 to TRBJ2-1; 8 bases fit TRBD1. The CDR3 loop spans 16 amino acids. The V gene's germline CDR1 is MDHEN and CDR2 SYDVKM. Trimming took 2 bases from V and 3 from J; bases not matched to a gene: 6. For the CDR3, the DNA is TGTGCCAGCAGTTTAATCGGACAGGGAAGCTACAATGAGCAGTTCTTC. Translating gives CASSLIGQGSYNEQFF.

J is TRBJ1-2 and V is TRBV27, with D hard to call. The CDR3 totals 15 residues. Trimming removed 2 bases at V and 5 bases at J, with 15 bases between. Germline-derived CDR1 and CDR2 are MNHEY and SMNVEV (reference sequence). In nucleotides, the CDR3 is TGTGCCAGCAGTTTAAGAGTCCGAGCGGATTATGGCTACACCTTC. Translating gives CASSLRVRADYGYTF.

The CDR3 nucleotides read TGTGCCTGGAGTACCCTTCTTGACAGGGGGATGCCCCTCCACTTT. Its translation is CAWSTLLDRGMPLHF. V is TRBV30 and J is TRBJ1-6; TRBD1 aligns across 9 bases. The CDR3 covers 15 residues. Germline V gives CDR1 GTSNPN, CDR2 SVGIG (reference sequence). V lost 2 bases, J lost 13 bases, and 12 bases stayed unmatched.

The gene calls are TRBV4-1 and TRBJ2-5, with D perhaps TRBD2 (5 bases). Germline V lookup: CDR1 MGHRA, CDR2 YSYEKL. V dropped 5 bases and J dropped 4 bases, with 20 bases sitting between them. The CDR3 spans 16 residues. CDR3 residues: CASSEGPGKGGETQYF. The CDR3 DNA follows: TGCGCCAGCAGCGAAGGGCCTGGGAAAGGAGGAGAGACCCAGTACTTC.

The chain combines TRBV28 with TRBJ1-6; 11 bases match TRBD1. CDR3 length equals 16 residues. V dropped 8 bases and J dropped 1; count of bases not matched to a gene: 4. Germline values: CDR1 MDHEN, CDR2 SYDVKM. DNA for the CDR3: TGTGCCAGCCGGGACAGGGGGAGGTCCTATAATTCACCCCTCCACTTT. This sequence encodes CASRDRGRSYNSPLHF.

This chain connects TRBV27 to TRBJ2-1; 7 nucleotides agree with TRBD2. The V gene's germline CDR1 is MNHEY and CDR2 SMNVEV (reference sequence). The CDR3 contains 15 residues. V lost 3 bases to trimming and J lost 3 bases; unmatched junction nucleotides: 5. CDR3 DNA: TGTGCCAGCAGTTTCATGCGGGAGAGCTACAATGAGCAGTTCTTC. Translated: CASSFMRESYNEQFF.

This rearrangement joins TRBV7-2 to TRBJ2-3, with 9 bases that match TRBD2. This CDR3 is built from 14 residues. CDR1 is SGHTA, CDR2 FQGNSA, per germline. The trim removed 9 bases at V and 1 base at J, leaving 5 bases unmatched. The CDR3 DNA is TGTGCCAGTAGGCGGACTAGCGGCACAGATACGCAGTATTTT. Its protein product is CASRRTSGTDTQYF.

The rearrangement uses TRBV3-1 (or the pseudogene TRBV3-2) and TRBJ2-1; 9 bases align to TRBD2. Germline CDR1 and CDR2: LGHDT and YNNKEL (reference sequence). Trimming took 5 bases from V and 9 from J; bases not matched to a gene: 11. CDR3 length: 15 residues. The CDR3 sequence is CASSDTGTSRLEQFF. CDR3 bases: TGTGCCAGCAGCGACACCGGGACTAGCAGGCTTGAGCAGTTCTTC.